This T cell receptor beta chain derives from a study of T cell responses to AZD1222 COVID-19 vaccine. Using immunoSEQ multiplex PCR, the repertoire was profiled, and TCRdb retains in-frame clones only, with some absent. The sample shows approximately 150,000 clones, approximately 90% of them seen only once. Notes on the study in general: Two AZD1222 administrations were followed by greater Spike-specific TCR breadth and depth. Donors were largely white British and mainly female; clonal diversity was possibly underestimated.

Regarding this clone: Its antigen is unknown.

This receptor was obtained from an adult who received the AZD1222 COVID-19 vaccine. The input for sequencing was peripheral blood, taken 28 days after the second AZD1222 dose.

This CDR3 is CASSPGGGNTEAFF. The CDR3 bases are TGTGCCAGCTCCCCGGGGGGAGGAAACACTGAAGCTTTCTTT. The rearrangement uses TRBV18 and TRBJ1-1; possible D gene TRBD1, 5 bases. The CDR3 consists of 14 residues. Trimming removed 6 bases at V and 2 bases at J, with 13 bases between. Germline V gene data show CDR1 as KGHSH and CDR2 as LQKENI.